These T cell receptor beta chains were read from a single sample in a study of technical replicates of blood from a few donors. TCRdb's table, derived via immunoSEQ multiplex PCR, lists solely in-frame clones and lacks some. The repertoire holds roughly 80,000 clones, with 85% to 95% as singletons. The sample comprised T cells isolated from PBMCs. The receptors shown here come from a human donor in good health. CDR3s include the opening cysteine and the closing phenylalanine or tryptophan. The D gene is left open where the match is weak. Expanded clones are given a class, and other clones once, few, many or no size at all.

CDR3 protein: CASGGDRIYNEQFF; CDR3 DNA: TGTGCCAGCGGTGGGGACAGGATCTACAATGAGCAGTTCTTC; clone size: once; J gene: TRBJ2-1; V gene: TRBV2; D gene: TRBD1
CDR3 protein: CASSFTPLRGTGELFF; CDR3 DNA: TGTGCCAGCAGTTTCACCCCCCTTCGGGGCACCGGGGAGCTGTTTTTT; clone size: NA; J gene: TRBJ2-2; V gene: TRBV27; D gene: NA
CDR3 protein: CASSEEDRVQQGGANVLTF; CDR3 DNA: TGCGCCAGCAGTGAGGAGGACAGGGTCCAGCAAGGTGGGGCCAACGTCCTGACTTTC; clone size: NA; J gene: TRBJ2-6; V gene: TRBV10-2; D gene: TRBD1
CDR3 protein: CASSSRRGWTEAFF; CDR3 DNA: TGTGCCAGCAGCAGTCGAAGGGGATGGACTGAAGCTTTCTTT; clone size: NA; J gene: TRBJ1-1; V gene: TRBV7-9; D gene: NA
CDR3 protein: CASSGGSQETQYF; CDR3 DNA: TGCGCCAGCAGCGGGGGGTCCCAAGAGACCCAGTACTTC; clone size: NA; J gene: TRBJ2-5; V gene: TRBV5-1; D gene: NA
CDR3 protein: CSVEDGEGADSYEQYF; CDR3 DNA: TGCAGCGTTGAAGATGGTGAGGGGGCCGACTCCTACGAGCAGTACTTC; clone size: NA; J gene: TRBJ2-7; V gene: TRBV29-1; D gene: TRBD1
CDR3 protein: CAISAAGGRNTEAFF; CDR3 DNA: TGTGCCATCAGTGCGGCAGGGGGCCGGAACACTGAAGCTTTCTTT; clone size: NA; J gene: TRBJ1-1; V gene: TRBV10-3; D gene: TRBD1
CDR3 protein: CASSFILTGEQFF; CDR3 DNA: TGTGCCAGCAGCTTTATTTTGACCGGGGAGCAGTTCTTC; clone size: NA; J gene: TRBJ2-1; V gene: TRBV11-3; D gene: NA
CDR3 protein: CASQIPGQGNNEQFF; CDR3 DNA: TGTGCCAGCCAAATTCCGGGACAGGGGAACAATGAGCAGTTCTTC; clone size: NA; J gene: TRBJ2-1; V gene: TRBV7-9; D gene: TRBD1
CDR3 protein: CASSQDRVSDEQFF; CDR3 DNA: TGTGCCAGCAGTCAGGACAGAGTTTCGGATGAGCAGTTCTTC; clone size: NA; J gene: TRBJ2-1; V gene: TRBV2; D gene: NA
CDR3 protein: CASMSDRGRIVYEQYF; CDR3 DNA: TGTGCCAGCATGTCGGACAGGGGGCGAATAGTCTACGAGCAGTACTTC; clone size: NA; J gene: TRBJ2-7; V gene: TRBV2; D gene: TRBD1
CDR3 protein: CASSHLAEGTYEQYF; CDR3 DNA: TGCGCCAGCAGCCACTTAGCGGAGGGAACCTACGAGCAGTACTTC; clone size: NA; J gene: TRBJ2-7; V gene: TRBV4-1; D gene: NA
CDR3 protein: CASSLDHFASGSEQYF; CDR3 DNA: TGTGCCAGCAGCTTAGATCACTTCGCGAGTGGGAGCGAGCAGTACTTC; clone size: NA; J gene: TRBJ2-7; V gene: TRBV11-2; D gene: NA
CDR3 protein: CASSEEAGQQPQHF; CDR3 DNA: TGTGCCAGCAGTGAAGAGGCAGGCCAGCAGCCCCAGCATTTT; clone size: NA; J gene: TRBJ1-5; V gene: TRBV6-1; D gene: NA
CDR3 protein: CASRPLRTAGDYEQYF; CDR3 DNA: TGTGCCAGCAGACCTTTAAGGACAGCCGGGGACTACGAGCAGTACTTC; clone size: NA; J gene: TRBJ2-7; V gene: TRBV28; D gene: NA
CDR3 protein: CASSQGAGKGYYEQYF; CDR3 DNA: TGCGCCAGCAGCCAAGGGGCGGGAAAGGGATACTACGAGCAGTACTTC; clone size: NA; J gene: TRBJ2-7; V gene: TRBV4-1; D gene: NA
CDR3 protein: CASSYDSEGYEQYF; CDR3 DNA: TGTGCCAGCAGCTACGACTCGGAGGGCTACGAGCAGTACTTC; clone size: NA; J gene: TRBJ2-7; V gene: TRBV5-6; D gene: NA
CDR3 protein: CASSSSGTSAKPYNEQFF; CDR3 DNA: TGTGCCAGCAGCTCCTCGGGGACTAGCGCTAAACCCTACAATGAGCAGTTCTTC; clone size: NA; J gene: TRBJ2-1; V gene: TRBV11-1; D gene: TRBD2
CDR3 protein: CASSFQGLTYEQYF; CDR3 DNA: TGTGCCAGCAGCTTCCAGGGTTTAACCTACGAGCAGTACTTC; clone size: NA; J gene: TRBJ2-7; V gene: TRBV7-9; D gene: NA
CDR3 protein: CASSLASRHRGGLEGYTF; CDR3 DNA: TGTGCCAGCAGCCTAGCTTCCCGACATAGAGGGGGCTTGGAAGGCTACACCTTC; clone size: NA; J gene: TRBJ1-2; V gene: TRBV7-9; D gene: TRBD1
CDR3 protein: CASSQDRTGGPDGELFF; CDR3 DNA: TGTGCCAGCAGCCAAGATCGGACGGGAGGGCCTGACGGGGAGCTGTTTTTT; clone size: NA; J gene: TRBJ2-2; V gene: TRBV4-2; D gene: TRBD2
CDR3 protein: CASSREGASQPQHF; CDR3 DNA: TGTGCCAGCTCCCGGGAGGGGGCAAGTCAGCCCCAGCATTTT; clone size: few; J gene: TRBJ1-5; V gene: TRBV18; D gene: TRBD1
CDR3 protein: CASSQDAGSYNEQFF; CDR3 DNA: TGCGCCAGCAGCCAAGATGCAGGGTCCTACAATGAGCAGTTCTTC; clone size: NA; J gene: TRBJ2-1; V gene: TRBV4-1; D gene: NA
CDR3 protein: CASRDRGRGYGYTF; CDR3 DNA: TGTGCCAGCAGGGATAGGGGGCGGGGCTATGGCTACACCTTC; clone size: NA; J gene: TRBJ1-2; V gene: TRBV6-4; D gene: TRBD1
CDR3 protein: CAIRNPQGGQSDTQYF; CDR3 DNA: TGTGCCATCAGGAACCCTCAGGGGGGACAGTCAGATACGCAGTATTTT; clone size: once; J gene: TRBJ2-3; V gene: TRBV10-3; D gene: NA
CDR3 protein: CATSRRLNQPQHF; CDR3 DNA: TGTGCCACCAGCAGGCGACTTAATCAGCCCCAGCATTTT; clone size: NA; J gene: TRBJ1-5; V gene: TRBV15; D gene: NA
CDR3 protein: CASSFGFGGALEQYF; CDR3 DNA: TGCGCCAGCAGCTTTGGGTTCGGGGGGGCACTCGAGCAGTACTTC; clone size: NA; J gene: TRBJ2-7; V gene: TRBV5-1; D gene: TRBD2
CDR3 protein: CAGKGHPLDGYTF; CDR3 DNA: TGTGCCGGTAAGGGACACCCATTGGATGGCTACACCTTC; clone size: NA; J gene: TRBJ1-2; V gene: TRBV11-3; D gene: NA
CDR3 protein: CASRPHLGQVNEKLFF; CDR3 DNA: TGTGCCAGCAGGCCTCATCTGGGACAGGTTAATGAAAAACTGTTTTTT; clone size: NA; J gene: TRBJ1-4; V gene: TRBV28; D gene: TRBD1
CDR3 protein: CASSDRGHPTDTQYF; CDR3 DNA: TGTGCCAGCAGTGACCGGGGACACCCAACAGATACGCAGTATTTT; clone size: once; J gene: TRBJ2-3; V gene: TRBV6-4; D gene: NA
CDR3 protein: CASSLGRVLVNTEAFF; CDR3 DNA: TGTGCCAGCAGCTTAGGCAGGGTCCTAGTGAACACTGAAGCTTTCTTT; clone size: NA; J gene: TRBJ1-1; V gene: TRBV11-1; D gene: NA
CDR3 protein: CASSSGSGSIFETQYF; CDR3 DNA: TGTGCCAGCAGTTCAGGTAGCGGGAGTATTTTCGAGACCCAGTACTTC; clone size: NA; J gene: TRBJ2-5; V gene: TRBV27; D gene: TRBD2
CDR3 protein: CASSLALTGELFF; CDR3 DNA: TGCGCCAGCAGCTTGGCCTTAACCGGGGAGCTGTTTTTT; clone size: few; J gene: TRBJ2-2; V gene: TRBV5-1; D gene: NA
CDR3 protein: CASSGSWGDGYTF; CDR3 DNA: TGTGCCAGCAGTGGTTCCTGGGGGGATGGCTACACCTTC; clone size: NA; J gene: TRBJ1-2; V gene: TRBV2; D gene: NA
CDR3 protein: CASSKVLRGRGETQYF; CDR3 DNA: TGTGCCAGCAGCAAAGTCCTAAGGGGGCGCGGGGAGACCCAGTACTTC; clone size: NA; J gene: TRBJ2-5; V gene: TRBV21-1; D gene: NA
CDR3 protein: CASSSGGRETQYF; CDR3 DNA: TGTGCCAGCAGCTCGGGCGGGAGAGAGACCCAGTACTTC; clone size: NA; J gene: TRBJ2-5; V gene: TRBV7-3; D gene: TRBD2
CDR3 protein: CATSPRTGFITGELFF; CDR3 DNA: TGTGCCACCAGCCCTAGGACAGGGTTTATCACCGGGGAGCTGTTTTTT; clone size: NA; J gene: TRBJ2-2; V gene: TRBV15; D gene: TRBD1
CDR3 protein: CASSPPSRDRLYQPQHF; CDR3 DNA: TGTGCCAGCAGTCCCCCATCCCGGGACAGATTATATCAGCCCCAGCATTTT; clone size: NA; J gene: TRBJ1-5; V gene: TRBV28; D gene: TRBD1
CDR3 protein: CAWSPGGNQPQHF; CDR3 DNA: TGTGCCTGGAGTCCAGGGGGGAATCAGCCCCAGCATTTT; clone size: NA; J gene: TRBJ1-5; V gene: TRBV30; D gene: TRBD1
CDR3 protein: CASSVAGLAAETQYF; CDR3 DNA: TGTGCCAGCAGCGTCGCTGGACTAGCGGCAGAGACCCAGTACTTC; clone size: NA; J gene: TRBJ2-5; V gene: TRBV9; D gene: TRBD2
CDR3 protein: CASSRGLESGELFF; CDR3 DNA: TGCGCCAGCAGCAGGGGACTAGAGTCCGGGGAGCTGTTTTTT; clone size: NA; J gene: TRBJ2-2; V gene: TRBV10-1; D gene: TRBD2
CDR3 protein: CSVEDSRTEGYEQYF; CDR3 DNA: TGCAGCGTTGAAGATTCCCGGACAGAGGGCTACGAGCAGTACTTC; clone size: NA; J gene: TRBJ2-7; V gene: TRBV29-1; D gene: NA
CDR3 protein: CASRPPGGSGNTIYF; CDR3 DNA: TGTGCCAGTAGACCCCCGGGGGGCTCTGGAAACACCATATATTTT; clone size: NA; J gene: TRBJ1-3; V gene: TRBV19; D gene: NA
CDR3 protein: CASSVDSYNSPLHF; CDR3 DNA: TGTGCCAGCAGCGTGGACAGTTATAATTCACCCCTCCACTTT; clone size: once; J gene: TRBJ1-6; V gene: TRBV5-4; D gene: NA
CDR3 protein: CASSSKEGGYEQYF; CDR3 DNA: TGTGCCAGCAGCTCGAAGGAGGGCGGATACGAGCAGTACTTC; clone size: NA; J gene: TRBJ2-7; V gene: TRBV7-6; D gene: NA
CDR3 protein: CASSAVMNTEAFF; CDR3 DNA: TGCGCCAGCAGTGCGGTCATGAACACTGAAGCTTTCTTT; clone size: NA; J gene: TRBJ1-1; V gene: TRBV10-1; D gene: NA
CDR3 protein: CASSSNPLTPEAFF; CDR3 DNA: TGTGCCAGCAGCTCGAACCCCCTGACACCTGAAGCTTTCTTT; clone size: NA; J gene: TRBJ1-1; V gene: TRBV7-9; D gene: NA
CDR3 protein: CASSLVLPDRGTGGYTF; CDR3 DNA: TGTGCCAGCAGCTTAGTATTACCGGACAGGGGCACGGGAGGCTACACCTTC; clone size: NA; J gene: TRBJ1-2; V gene: TRBV11-2; D gene: TRBD1
CDR3 protein: CAGKDRDTQPQHF; CDR3 DNA: TGTGCCGGCAAGGACAGGGACACTCAGCCCCAGCATTTT; clone size: once; J gene: TRBJ1-5; V gene: TRBV28; D gene: TRBD1
CDR3 protein: CASSPLGGQWTEAFF; CDR3 DNA: TGTGCCAGCAGCCCACTCGGTGGGCAGTGGACTGAAGCTTTCTTT; clone size: NA; J gene: TRBJ1-1; V gene: TRBV5-5; D gene: NA
CDR3 protein: CASQAQGSEQYF; CDR3 DNA: TGTGCCAGCCAGGCTCAGGGTAGCGAGCAGTACTTC; clone size: NA; J gene: TRBJ2-7; V gene: TRBV28; D gene: NA
CDR3 protein: CASSGEGSGSTDTQYF; CDR3 DNA: TGTGCCAGCAGCGGAGAGGGGAGCGGGAGCACAGATACGCAGTATTTT; clone size: NA; J gene: TRBJ2-3; V gene: TRBV11-1; D gene: NA
CDR3 protein: CASSMRQKTYNEQFF; CDR3 DNA: TGTGCCAGTAGTATGAGACAGAAGACCTACAATGAGCAGTTCTTC; clone size: NA; J gene: TRBJ2-1; V gene: TRBV19; D gene: NA
CDR3 protein: CASSPGPEAFF; CDR3 DNA: TGTGCCAGCAGTCCTGGGCCCGAAGCTTTCTTT; clone size: NA; J gene: TRBJ1-1; V gene: TRBV7-9; D gene: NA
CDR3 protein: CASSWTSDGELFF; CDR3 DNA: TGTGCCAGCAGTTGGACTTCGGACGGGGAGCTGTTTTTT; clone size: NA; J gene: TRBJ2-2; V gene: TRBV7-9; D gene: NA
CDR3 protein: CASRSRGREGSATDTQYF; CDR3 DNA: TGTGCCAGTAGATCCCGGGGGAGGGAGGGTAGCGCGACAGATACGCAGTATTTT; clone size: NA; J gene: TRBJ2-3; V gene: TRBV19; D gene: TRBD2
CDR3 protein: CTSSRRGRDSPFEQYF; CDR3 DNA: TGCACCAGCAGCCGAAGGGGTCGGGACTCCCCATTCGAGCAGTACTTC; clone size: NA; J gene: TRBJ2-7; V gene: TRBV1; D gene: NA
CDR3 protein: CASGKDTPYGYTF; CDR3 DNA: TGTGCCAGCGGGAAGGACACCCCCTATGGCTACACCTTC; clone size: NA; J gene: TRBJ1-2; V gene: TRBV28; D gene: NA
CDR3 protein: CASSRTGEWDTQYF; CDR3 DNA: TGTGCCAGCAGCCGGACAGGGGAATGGGATACGCAGTATTTT; clone size: NA; J gene: TRBJ2-3; V gene: TRBV2; D gene: TRBD1
CDR3 protein: CASSEGGRSYEQYF; CDR3 DNA: TGTGCCAGCAGTGAAGGGGGGAGGTCCTACGAGCAGTACTTC; clone size: NA; J gene: TRBJ2-7; V gene: TRBV25-1; D gene: NA